What follows is one TCR beta chain and its context. The data were obtained in a study of shared clonotypes between healthy human individuals. CD45RO-negative CD8 cells positively selected for CCR7 made up the naive population, which excluded terminally differentiated effector memory CD45RA+ cells. The CDR3 sequence is 16 residues long. The germline gives CDR1 MDHEN, CDR2 SYDVKM. The V and J ends lost 6 bases and 0 bases, in that order; junction bases with no gene match: 1. Using immunoSEQ multiplex PCR, the repertoire was profiled, and TCRdb retains in-frame clones only, with some absent. The table records about 2.1 million clones, 93% of them present only once.

The chain is built from TRBV28 and TRBJ2-2, with 13 bases lining up with TRBD2. This TCR came from a man younger than 35 in good health. Some clones in this sample may be carry-over from other donors' samples. Sequencing was performed on naive CD8+ T cells from PBMCs. CDR3 amino acids: CASRGLAGPNTGELFF. CDR3 DNA: TGTGCCAGCAGGGGACTAGCGGGACCGAACACCGGGGAGCTGTTTTTT.